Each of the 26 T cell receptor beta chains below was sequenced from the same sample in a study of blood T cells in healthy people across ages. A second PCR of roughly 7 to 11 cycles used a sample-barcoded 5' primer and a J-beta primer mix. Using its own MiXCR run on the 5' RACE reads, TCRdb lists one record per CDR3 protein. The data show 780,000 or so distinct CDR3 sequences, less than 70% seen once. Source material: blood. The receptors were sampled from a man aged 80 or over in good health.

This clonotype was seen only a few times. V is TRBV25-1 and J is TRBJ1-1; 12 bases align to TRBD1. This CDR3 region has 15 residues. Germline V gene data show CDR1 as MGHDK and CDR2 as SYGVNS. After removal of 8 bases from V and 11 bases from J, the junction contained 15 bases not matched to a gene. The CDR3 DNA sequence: TGTGCCAGCGCTAAACCCGGGACAGGGGGCGCGGGGGCTTTCTTT. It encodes CASAKPGTGGAGAFF.

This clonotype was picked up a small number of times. The CDR3 DNA is TGCAGTGCTAGCAGAGGTCGGACTAGCGGGAAAGAGACCCAGTACTTC. It yields the protein CSASRGRTSGKETQYF. The chain employs TRBV20-1 and TRBJ2-5, with 12 bases that match TRBD2. CDR1 is DFQATT, CDR2 SNEGSKA, per germline (reference sequence). The CDR3 runs 16 residues. Trimming removed 3 bases from V and 3 bases from J; junction bases left unmatched: 8.

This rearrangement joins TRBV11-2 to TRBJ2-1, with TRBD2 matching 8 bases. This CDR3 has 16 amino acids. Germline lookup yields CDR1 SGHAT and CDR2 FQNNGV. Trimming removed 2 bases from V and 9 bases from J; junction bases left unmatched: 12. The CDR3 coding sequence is TGTGCCAGCAGCTTATTAGTAGTTCGGGGGGGAGGTGAGCAGTTCTTC. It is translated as CASSLLVVRGGGEQFF.

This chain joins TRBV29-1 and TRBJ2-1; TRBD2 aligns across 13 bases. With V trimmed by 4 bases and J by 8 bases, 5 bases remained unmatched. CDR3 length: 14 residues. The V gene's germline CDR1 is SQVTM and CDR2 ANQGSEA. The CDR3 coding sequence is TGCAGCGTTGGGACTAGCGGGAGCACCCATGAGCAGTTCTTC. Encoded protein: CSVGTSGSTHEQFF.

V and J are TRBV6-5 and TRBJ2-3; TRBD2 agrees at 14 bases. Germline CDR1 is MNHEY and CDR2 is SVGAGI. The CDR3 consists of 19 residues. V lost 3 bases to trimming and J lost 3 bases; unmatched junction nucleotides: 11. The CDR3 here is CASSYSGTSGRLGTDTQYF. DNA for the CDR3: TGTGCCAGCAGTTATTCCGGGACTAGCGGGAGATTGGGGACAGATACGCAGTATTTT.

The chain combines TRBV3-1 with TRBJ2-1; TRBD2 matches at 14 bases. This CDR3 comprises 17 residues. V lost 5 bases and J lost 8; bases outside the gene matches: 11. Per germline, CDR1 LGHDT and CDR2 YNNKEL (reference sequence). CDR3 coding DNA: TGTGCCAGCAGCTTGGGACTAGCGGGGGTAGGAACCCATGAGCAGTTCTTC. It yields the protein CASSLGLAGVGTHEQFF.

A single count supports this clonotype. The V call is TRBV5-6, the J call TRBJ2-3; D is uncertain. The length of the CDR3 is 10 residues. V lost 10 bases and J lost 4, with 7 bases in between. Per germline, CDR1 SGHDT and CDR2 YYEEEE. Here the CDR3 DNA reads TGTGCCCTCGGGCCAGATACGCAGTATTTT. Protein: CALGPDTQYF.

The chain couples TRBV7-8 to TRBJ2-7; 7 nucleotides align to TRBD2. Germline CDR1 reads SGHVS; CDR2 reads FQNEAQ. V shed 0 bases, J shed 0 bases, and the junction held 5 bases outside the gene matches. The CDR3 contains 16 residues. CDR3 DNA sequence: TGTGCCAGCAGCTTAGCTAAGCGGGGAAGCTCCTACGAGCAGTACTTC. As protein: CASSLAKRGSSYEQYF.

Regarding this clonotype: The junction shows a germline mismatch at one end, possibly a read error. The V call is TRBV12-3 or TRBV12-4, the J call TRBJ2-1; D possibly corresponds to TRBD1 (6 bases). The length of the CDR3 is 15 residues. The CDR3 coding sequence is TGTGCCTGCAGCCAGGGGCGGGTTAAGGGGGATGAGCAGTTCTTC. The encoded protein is CACSQGRVKGDEQFF.

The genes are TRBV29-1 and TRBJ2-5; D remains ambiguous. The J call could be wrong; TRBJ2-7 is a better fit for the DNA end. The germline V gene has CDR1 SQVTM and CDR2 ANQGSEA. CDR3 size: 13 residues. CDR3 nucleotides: TGCAGCGCTGGTCCAGGCCTCAACTACGAGCAGTACTTC. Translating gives CSAGPGLNYEQYF.

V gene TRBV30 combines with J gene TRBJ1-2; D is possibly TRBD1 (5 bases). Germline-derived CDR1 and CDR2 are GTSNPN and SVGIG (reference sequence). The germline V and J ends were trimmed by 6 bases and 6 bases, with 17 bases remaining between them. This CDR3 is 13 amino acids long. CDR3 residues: CACHLPGDHGYTF. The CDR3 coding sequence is TGTGCCTGCCACCTACCGGGGGATCATGGCTACACCTTC.

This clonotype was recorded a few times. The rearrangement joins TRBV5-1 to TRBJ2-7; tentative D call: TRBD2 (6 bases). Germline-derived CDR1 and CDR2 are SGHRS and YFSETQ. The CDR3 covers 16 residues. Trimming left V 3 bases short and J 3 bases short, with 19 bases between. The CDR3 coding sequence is TGCGCCAGCAGCTCGAGGACCCCGGGACTCCACTACGAGCAGTACTTC. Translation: CASSSRTPGLHYEQYF.

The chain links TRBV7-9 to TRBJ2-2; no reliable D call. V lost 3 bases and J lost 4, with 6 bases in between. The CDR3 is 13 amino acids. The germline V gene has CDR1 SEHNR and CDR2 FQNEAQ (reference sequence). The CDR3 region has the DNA TGTGCCAGCAGCTTCTACTCCACCGGGGAGCTGTTTTTT. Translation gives CASSFYSTGELFF.

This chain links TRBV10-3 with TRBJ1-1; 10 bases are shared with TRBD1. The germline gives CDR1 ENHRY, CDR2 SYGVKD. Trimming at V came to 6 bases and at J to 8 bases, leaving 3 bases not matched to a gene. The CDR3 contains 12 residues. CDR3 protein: CAIRGQGWEAFF. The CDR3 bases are TGTGCCATCAGGGGACAGGGGTGGGAAGCTTTCTTT.

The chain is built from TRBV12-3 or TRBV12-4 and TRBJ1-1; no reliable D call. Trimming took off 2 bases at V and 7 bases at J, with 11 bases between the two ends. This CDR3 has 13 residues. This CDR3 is CASSLIGRREAFF. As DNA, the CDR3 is TGTGCCAGCAGTTTAATCGGGAGGCGTGAAGCTTTCTTT.

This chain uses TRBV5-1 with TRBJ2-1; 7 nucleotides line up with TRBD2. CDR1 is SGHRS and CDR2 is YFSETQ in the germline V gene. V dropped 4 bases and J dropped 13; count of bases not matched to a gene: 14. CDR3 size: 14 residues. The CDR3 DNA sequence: TGCGCCAGCAGCGCGGACCCACGGGGGGAGACCCAGTTCTTC. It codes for CASSADPRGETQFF.

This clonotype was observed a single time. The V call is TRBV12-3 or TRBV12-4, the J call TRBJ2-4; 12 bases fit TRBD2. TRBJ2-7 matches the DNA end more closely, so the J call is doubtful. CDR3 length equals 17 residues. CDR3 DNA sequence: TGTGCCAGCAGTTTACTGACTAGCGGGAGTAGGGGCTACGAGCAGTACTTC. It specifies CASSLLTSGSRGYEQYF.

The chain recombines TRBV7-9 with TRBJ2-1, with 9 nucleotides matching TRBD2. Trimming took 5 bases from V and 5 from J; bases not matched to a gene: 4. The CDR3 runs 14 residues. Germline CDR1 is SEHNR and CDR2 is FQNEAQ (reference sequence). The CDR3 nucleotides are TGTGCCAGCAGCCGTAGCGGGAGCGACAATGAGCAGTTCTTC. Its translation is CASSRSGSDNEQFF.

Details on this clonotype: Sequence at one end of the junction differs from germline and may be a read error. DNA of the CDR3: TGCGCCAGCAGCTACCTAGCGGGATCATCCTGGGGGGGTTACAATGAGCAGTGCTTC. Protein sequence: CASSYLAGSSWGGYNEQCF. V is TRBV5-1 and J is TRBJ2-1; TRBD2 matches at 9 bases. The V gene's germline CDR1 is SGHRS and CDR2 YFSETQ. This CDR3 comprises 19 residues.

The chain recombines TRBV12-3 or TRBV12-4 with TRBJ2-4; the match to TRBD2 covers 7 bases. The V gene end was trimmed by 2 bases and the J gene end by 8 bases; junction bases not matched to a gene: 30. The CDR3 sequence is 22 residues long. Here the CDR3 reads CASSLRRRGLGSKRWTTDIQYF. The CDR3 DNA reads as TGTGCCAGCAGTTTACGCCGGCGGGGGTTGGGCTCCAAACGATGGACTACGGACATTCAGTACTTC.

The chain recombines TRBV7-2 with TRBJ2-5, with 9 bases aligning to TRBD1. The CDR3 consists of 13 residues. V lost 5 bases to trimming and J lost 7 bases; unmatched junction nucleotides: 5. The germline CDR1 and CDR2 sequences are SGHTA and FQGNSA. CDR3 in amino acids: CASSRLTGGTQYF. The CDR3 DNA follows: TGTGCCAGCAGCCGATTGACAGGGGGGACCCAGTACTTC.

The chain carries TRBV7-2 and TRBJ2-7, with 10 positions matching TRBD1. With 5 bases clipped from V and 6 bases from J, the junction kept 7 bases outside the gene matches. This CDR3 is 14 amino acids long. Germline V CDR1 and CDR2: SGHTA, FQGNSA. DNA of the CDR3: TGTGCCAGCAGCGTTCCGACAGGGGGCGGCGAGCAGTACTTC. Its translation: CASSVPTGGGEQYF.

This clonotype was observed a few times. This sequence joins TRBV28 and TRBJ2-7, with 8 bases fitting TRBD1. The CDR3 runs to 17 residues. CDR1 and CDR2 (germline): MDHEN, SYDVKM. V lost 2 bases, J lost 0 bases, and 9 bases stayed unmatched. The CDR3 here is CASSLRARGLRSYEQYF. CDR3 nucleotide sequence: TGTGCCAGCAGTTTAAGGGCCAGGGGGCTTCGCTCCTACGAGCAGTACTTC.

CDR3 in amino acids: CSASVGGVDSPLHF. CDR3 DNA sequence: TGCAGTGCTAGCGTCGGGGGCGTAGATTCACCCCTCCACTTT. The chain recombines TRBV20-1 with TRBJ1-6; D may be TRBD1 (6 bases). Per germline, CDR1 DFQATT and CDR2 SNEGSKA (reference sequence). V dropped 3 bases and J dropped 8 bases, with 14 bases sitting between them. This CDR3 region has 14 residues.

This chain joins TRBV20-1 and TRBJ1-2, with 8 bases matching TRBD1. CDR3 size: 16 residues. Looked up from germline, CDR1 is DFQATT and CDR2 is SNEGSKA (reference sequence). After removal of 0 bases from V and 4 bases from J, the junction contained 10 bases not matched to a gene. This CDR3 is CSARDGSGGVSYGYTF. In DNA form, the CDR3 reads TGCAGTGCTAGAGATGGGTCAGGGGGCGTGAGCTATGGCTACACCTTC.

The CDR3 spells CASIRTSGRTQYF. The CDR3, as DNA: TGTGCCAGCATCAGGACATCTGGGAGGACCCAGTACTTC. The V gene is TRBV7-6, the J gene TRBJ2-7, with D perhaps being TRBD1 or TRBD2 (5 bases each). The J call could be wrong; TRBJ2-5 is a better fit for the DNA end. The germline gives CDR1 SGHVS, CDR2 FNYEAQ. This CDR3 region has 13 residues.